In this sample, the clone carrying this TCR beta chain turned up many times. The antigen remains undetermined. The source of the sample is a study of T cells after yellow fever vaccination. Germline V gene lookup returns CDR1 SNHLY and CDR2 FYNNEI. The CDR3 extends over 14 amino acids. Trimming removed 6 bases from V and 2 bases from J, with 14 bases in between. General study points: The CD4 and CD8 compartments had a small share of their clonotypes in common.

TCRdb processed the 5' RACE reads anew with MiXCR; each CDR3 protein has one entry. The table has around 140,000 distinct CDR3 sequences, roughly 8% seen once. This receptor was obtained from a man aged 25-45 years who received the YFV17D yellow fever vaccine. Specimen: CD4+ T cells sorted from PBMCs, collected 5 days after the yellow fever booster vaccination. V and J are TRBV2 and TRBJ2-7, with D perhaps matching TRBD2 (5 bases). The CDR3 nucleotides are TGTGCCAGCAGGAGGGTGGGTGGTACCTACGAGCAGTACTTC. Translating it yields CASRRVGGTYEQYF.